Below, 15 T cell receptor beta chains from the same sample are listed, as sequenced in a study of T cells in Graves' hyperthyroidism and ophthalmopathy. Amplification of TCR beta CDR3 regions used RNA as the template. The HTBI set primed first-round TCR CDR3 RT-PCR. TCRdb reanalysed the multiplex PCR reads using MiXCR and keeps one entry per CDR3 protein. The data show about 580,000 distinct CDR3 sequences, roughly 50% seen once. Sequences were obtained from peripheral blood or thyroid tissue (not recorded which). Every receptor here comes from a woman between 18 and 29 years old with Graves' hyperthyroidism.

This clonotype was found many times. The chain links TRBV7-3 to TRBJ2-5, with 7 bases lining up with TRBD2. Trimming cost V 5 bases and J 3 bases; bases outside gene matches: 3. The germline V gene encodes CDR1 SGHTA and CDR2 FQGTGA. This CDR3 has 13 amino acids. The CDR3 DNA follows: TGTGCCAGCAGCCCGAGCGGGAAAGAGACCCAGTACTTC. This encodes CASSPSGKETQYF.

The V call is TRBV7-3, the J call TRBJ2-1; perhaps TRBD2 as D (5 bases). The CDR3 runs 15 residues. Germline V CDR1 and CDR2: SGHTA, FQGTGA. With 5 bases removed from V and 4 bases from J, the gap between germline ends came to 15 bases. The CDR3 DNA is TGTGCCAGCAGCCAGCCCCTGGACTCTTACAATGAGCAGTTCTTC. Translated: CASSQPLDSYNEQFF.

Notes on this clonotype: It may be a read error: a sequence one base away is much more abundant. The V call is TRBV25-1, the J call TRBJ2-6; TRBD1 matches 8 bases. CDR3 size: 15 residues. CDR1 is MGHDK, CDR2 SYGVNS, per germline. With 6 bases clipped from V and 4 bases from J, the junction kept 5 bases outside the gene matches. The chain's CDR3 is CASSDRGRGANVLTF. The CDR3 DNA reads as TGTGCCAGCAGCGACAGGGGAAGGGGGGCCAACGTCCTGACTTTC.

The rearrangement uses TRBV11-2 and TRBJ2-5; a weak D match, TRBD1 (6 bases). The germline CDR1 and CDR2 sequences are SGHAT and FQNNGV. This CDR3 comprises 12 residues. With 5 bases removed from V and 11 bases from J, the gap between germline ends came to 15 bases. CDR3 amino acids: CASSSTEGQQYF. DNA of the CDR3: TGTGCCAGCAGCAGCACCGAGGGACAACAGTACTTC.

In this sample, this clonotype turned up many times. This chain uses TRBV7-2 with TRBJ2-7; a possible D gene is TRBD1 (5 bases). The V gene lost 6 bases and the J gene lost 7 bases, with 10 bases spanning the gap. Germline values: CDR1 SGHTA, CDR2 FQGNSA. The CDR3 covers 11 residues. In DNA, the CDR3 is TGTGCCAGCAGTCCAGGGCGGGAGCAGTACTTC. Translation gives CASSPGREQYF.

V is TRBV12-3 or TRBV12-4 and J is TRBJ1-1, with TRBD1 matching 7 bases. Trimming cost V 6 bases and J 4 bases; bases outside gene matches: 11. The CDR3 totals 15 residues. The CDR3 loop is CASSLVWTGGTEAFF. CDR3 coding DNA: TGTGCCAGCAGCTTGGTGTGGACAGGAGGCACTGAAGCTTTCTTT.

The sample holds many counts of this clonotype. The rearrangement uses TRBV6-5 and TRBJ2-5; a weak D match, TRBD2 (6 bases). Per the germline V gene, CDR1 is MNHEY and CDR2 is SVGAGI. This CDR3 region has 15 residues. With 1 base removed from V and 1 base from J, the gap between germline ends came to 10 bases. The CDR3 spells CASSYFGGTQETQYF. The CDR3 bases are TGTGCCAGCAGTTACTTCGGCGGGACCCAAGAGACCCAGTACTTC.

The V call is TRBV10-3, the J call TRBJ2-7, with no clear D. V lost 2 bases and J 0 bases, leaving 11 bases between the germline ends. The CDR3 extends over 15 amino acids. Per the germline V gene, CDR1 is ENHRY and CDR2 is SYGVKD. The CDR3 bases are TGTGCCATCAGTGAGGGCAGCCAGAACTCCTACGAGCAGTACTTC. It specifies CAISEGSQNSYEQYF.

This clonotype appeared many times. V is TRBV28 and J is TRBJ2-7, with D perhaps matching TRBD1 (5 bases). CDR1 MDHEN and CDR2 SYDVKM come from the germline V gene. V gave up 3 bases and J gave up 0 bases, with 9 bases separating them. The CDR3 is made up of 14 amino acids. CDR3 amino acids: CASSLTVASYEQYF. CDR3 DNA sequence: TGTGCCAGCAGTTTGACAGTAGCCTCCTACGAGCAGTACTTC.

The chain is built from TRBV20-1 and TRBJ1-1, with D possibly matching TRBD1 (6 bases). V gave up 3 bases and J gave up 4 bases, with 9 bases separating them. CDR1 and CDR2 from the germline V gene are DFQATT and SNEGSKA (reference sequence). CDR3 length: 12 residues. The CDR3 loop reads CSARARGTEAFF. CDR3 nucleotide sequence: TGCAGTGCTAGGGCCAGGGGCACTGAAGCTTTCTTT.

This clonotype was observed a few times. V and J are TRBV7-2 and TRBJ2-5; tentatively, D is TRBD1 or TRBD2 (5 bases each). This CDR3 comprises 15 residues. V lost 4 bases to trimming and J lost 3 bases, with 15 bases between them. Germline V CDR1 and CDR2: SGHTA, FQGNSA. CDR3 protein: CASSSRDRYKETQYF. For the CDR3, the DNA is TGTGCCAGCAGCTCCCGGGACCGCTACAAAGAGACCCAGTACTTC.

This clonotype was seen repeatedly, ten times or more. The gene calls are TRBV4-2 and TRBJ2-7, with 9 bases matching TRBD2. This CDR3 contains 16 residues. The germline V gene encodes CDR1 LGHNA and CDR2 YNFKEQ. J was trimmed by 0 bases and V by 5 bases; bases with no gene match: 8. The CDR3 reads CASSSTSGQSSYEQYF. The CDR3 DNA follows: TGTGCCAGCAGCTCAACTAGCGGGCAAAGCTCCTACGAGCAGTACTTC.

This clonotype came up many times. The chain combines TRBV19 with TRBJ2-2; tentative D call: TRBD1 (5 bases). V lost 4 bases, J lost 2 bases, and 17 bases lay in between. The CDR3 has 17 amino acids. The V gene's germline CDR1 is LNHDA and CDR2 SQIVND (reference sequence). CDR3 residues: CASSRRTIASNTGELFF. The CDR3 nucleotides are TGTGCCAGTAGTAGGCGGACAATCGCATCTAACACCGGGGAGCTGTTTTTT.

This clonotype was detected many times. This chain connects TRBV6-5 to TRBJ2-2; D may be TRBD1 or TRBD2 (5 bases each). Deletions cut 7 bases from V and 6 bases from J, with 21 bases between. This CDR3 is built from 16 residues. Germline assignment: CDR1 MNHEY and CDR2 SVGAGI. The CDR3 spells CASTQVGESPPGELFF. The CDR3 bases are TGTGCCAGCACCCAAGTGGGGGAGTCCCCCCCCGGGGAGCTGTTTTTT.

In its sample, this clonotype was seen a few times. With a much larger clone just one base away, this may be a read error. This chain joins TRBV2 and TRBJ2-2; no reliable D call. Germline CDR1 reads SNHLY; CDR2 reads FYNNEI. CDR3 length equals 13 residues. Trimming stripped 8 bases from V and 7 bases from J, with 14 bases between. This CDR3 is CASVPQPGGELFF. The CDR3 DNA is TGTGCCAGCGTTCCACAACCAGGCGGGGAGCTGTTTTTT.